The sequence of this T cell receptor (beta chain) was determined in a study of T cells in Graves' hyperthyroidism and ophthalmopathy (dated by TCRdb to the late 2010s). Notes on the research overall: Peripheral blood was collected at initial diagnosis, before any treatment. TCR V-J signatures able to tell the groups apart were searched for in a discovery cohort of approximately 95 patients, of whom over 40 had Graves' ophthalmopathy and under 65 had stable Graves' hyperthyroidism. Whether ophthalmopathy could be predicted prospectively was tested in an independent validation cohort made up of under 20 hyperthyroidism patients plus 17 patients who later progressed to ophthalmopathy. For training and testing, the roughly 93 patients in the discovery cohort were randomly divided in a 7:3 ratio. The study also compared thyroid tissue and blood T-cell repertoires from about 6 Graves' hyperthyroidism patients. Following sampling, methimazole starting at 30 mg daily was given to hyperthyroidism patients, and high-dose intravenous methylprednisolone was given to ophthalmopathy patients. TCR Vbeta CDR3 sequencing of some 140 peripheral blood samples (43 ophthalmopathy, over 70 hyperthyroidism and around 17 progressor patients) is reported in the paper. Study-wide conclusions, independent of this receptor: A model built on a 13 V-J signature distinguished ophthalmopathy from stable hyperthyroidism, reaching about 89% sensitivity and approximately 81% specificity in cross-validation and 80%/75% in testing. In validation, progression to ophthalmopathy was predicted by the model with approximately 67% sensitivity and 72.22% specificity, a median of 6.5 months before onset. Sample size was not statistically predetermined, and blinding of investigators to group allocation was not performed. Most expanded thyroid clonotypes (frequency above 0.001) were also found in blood, which suggests that blood repertoires may mirror thyroid immune responses.

The TCR beta CDR3 regions were amplified from RNA transcripts. The first round of RT-PCR for the TCR CDR3 was performed with the HTBI primer set and the Qiagen OneStep RT-PCR kit. The libraries were constructed in a second round of multiplex PCR and then size-selected and purified. Libraries were sequenced paired-end with 100 bp reads on an Illumina HiSeq2000. Processing in the source paper ran as follows. SOAPnuke was used to process the raw data, removing reads that contained adapters or uncalled bases, had a mean Phred below 15, or lacked an exact match to the constant primer or identifier. COPE v1.2.5 was used to merge the high-quality paired reads, and each unique nucleotide sequence was defined as a clonotype. MiTCR v1.1 was used to align clonotypes to the IMGT TRBV, TRBD and TRBJ reference segments. Only V-J combinations with frequency above 0.0001, covering 99% to 99.2% of repertoires, were analysed. The TCS score was defined as the ratio of F50 (clonal expansion) to E x V (chaos), calculated using BLOSUM62-based TCRdist between CDR3 peptides within each V-J. Welch's t-statistics and random forest reduced some 510 V-J features to 10 to 15, which were used in a naive Bayes classifier (R e1071). TCRdb reran the public reads through fastp at Q25 and MiXCR, keeping productive beta chains. Rows are combined by CDR3 protein, so each entry shows the most common genes and DNA. The V and J calls, along with clone size, are taken from TCRdb and not from the paper's own processing. Within this sample are hundreds of thousands of distinct CDR3 sequences, with around 15% of them counted one time only. The ten largest make up roughly 19% of the sample.

Moderately to severely active disease, a Clinical Activity Score of at least 3, a NOSPECS grade of at least 4, and a duration under 3 months were present in ophthalmopathy patients. Any patient with an uncontrolled infection, another autoimmune disease, pregnancy or lactation was excluded. Diagnoses relied on clinical symptoms, serum thyroxine and TRAb, thyroid ultrasound and orbital computed tomography. PBMCs were isolated from approximately 10 ml of fresh peripheral blood by Ficoll-Paque density gradient centrifugation. Total RNA was extracted using Trizol reagent, and RNA quality was assessed on an Agilent 2100 Bioanalyzer. This clonotype has a count of ten or more. Its antigen is still unknown. Per-base quality was not reported, and no clone a single base away is much larger than it. The junction shows trimming of 3 bases on V and 4 bases on J, plus 12 bases between the germline ends. Reading from cysteine to phenylalanine, the CDR3 counts 15 amino acids. The only DNA kept is the CDR3, 45 bases in frame from the first base. In the germline V gene, CDR1 corresponds to MDHEN and CDR2 to SYDVKM.

The sequence derives from a woman aged 55-70 years with Graves' ophthalmopathy. The chain is assembled from TRBV28 and TRBJ2-2; 6 matching bases give a weak D call of TRBD2. Sample: blood. The CDR3 amino acid sequence is: CASSFTGDVTGELFF. The sequenced DNA is TGTGCCAGCAGTTTTACGGGAGACGTCACCGGGGAGCTGTTTTTT.